This entry lists 29 T cell receptor beta chains sequenced from one sample in a study of T cell changes during pregnancy in multiple sclerosis. TCRdb's copy holds only in-frame clones and misses some; the assay was immunoSEQ multiplex PCR. Found here are around 63,000 clones, roughly 92% of them singletons; the top ten hold roughly 3.2%. The material was CD8+ T cells from peripheral blood mononuclear cells, obtained in the third trimester of pregnancy. Source of these receptors: a female donor in good health, enrolled as a control in a pregnancy study.

The V call is TRBV27, the J call TRBJ2-7, with 8 bases identical to TRBD1. The CDR3 has 14 residues. Trimming at V came to 6 bases and at J to 4 bases, leaving 8 bases not matched to a gene. Looked up from germline, CDR1 is MNHEY and CDR2 is SMNVEV (reference sequence). CDR3: CASRPGQDLYEQYF. The DNA of the CDR3 is TGTGCCAGCAGGCCGGGACAGGACCTGTACGAGCAGTACTTC.

J is TRBJ1-2 and V is TRBV4-1, with TRBD1 matching over 9 bases. Per the germline V gene, CDR1 is MGHRA and CDR2 is YSYEKL. Trimming took 0 bases from V and 3 from J; bases not matched to a gene: 11. The CDR3 spans 18 residues. The DNA of the CDR3 is TGCGCCAGCAGCCAAGATGCCCCAGGACAGGGGATGGACTATGGCTACACCTTC. As protein: CASSQDAPGQGMDYGYTF.

The rearrangement joins TRBV27 to TRBJ2-2; D unresolved. Germline V gene data show CDR1 as MNHEY and CDR2 as SMNVEV (reference sequence). The CDR3 is made up of 13 amino acids. Trimming removed 4 bases at V and 7 bases at J, with 10 bases between. CDR3 region: CASSYMVGGELFF. Here the CDR3 DNA reads TGTGCCAGCAGTTACATGGTTGGCGGGGAGCTGTTTTTT.

The chain couples TRBV27 to TRBJ2-7; TRBD2 matches 12 bases. V shed 5 bases, J shed 4 bases, and the junction held 6 bases outside the gene matches. The CDR3 has 15 residues. The germline V gene has CDR1 MNHEY and CDR2 SMNVEV (reference sequence). CDR3 amino acids: CASSLTSGGRYEQYF. DNA of the CDR3: TGTGCCAGCAGTCTTACTAGCGGGGGGCGTTACGAGCAGTACTTC.

The rearrangement joins TRBV29-1 to TRBJ1-1, with D tentatively TRBD1 (5 bases). The V gene's germline CDR1 is SQVTM and CDR2 ANQGSEA. This CDR3 spans 11 amino acids. The chain's CDR3 is CRAARGTEAFF. The DNA of the CDR3 is TGCAGGGCAGCTAGGGGCACTGAAGCTTTCTTT. Full variable domain (rest looked up from reference TRBV29-1 and TRBJ1-1): SAVISQKPSRDICQRGTSLTIQCQVDSQVTMMFWYRQQPGQSLTLIATANQGSEATYESGFVIDKFPISRPNLTFSTLTVSNMSPEDSSIYLCRAARGTEAFFGQGTRLTVV.

The V and J genes are TRBV5-1 and TRBJ2-7, with 7 bases identical to TRBD1. This CDR3 is built from 19 residues. With 0 bases clipped from V and 6 bases from J, the junction kept 21 bases outside the gene matches. The germline gives CDR1 SGHRS, CDR2 YFSETQ. This CDR3 is CASSLASRGWGRGSAEQYF. The CDR3 coding sequence is TGCGCCAGCAGCTTGGCTAGCCGAGGATGGGGCAGGGGGAGTGCCGAGCAGTACTTC.

This chain connects TRBV27 to TRBJ1-6; possibly TRBD1 for D (6 bases). V shed 5 bases and J shed 13 bases, with 18 bases lying between them. CDR1 and CDR2 (germline): MNHEY, SMNVEV (reference sequence). CDR3 size: 14 residues. DNA for the CDR3: TGTGCCAGCAGTCCAACGACAGGTTGGGCGCCCCTCCACTTT. Residues: CASSPTTGWAPLHF.

The rearrangement links TRBV27 to TRBJ2-7; 9 nucleotides line up with TRBD2. Germline lookup yields CDR1 MNHEY and CDR2 SMNVEV (reference sequence). The CDR3 has 15 residues. With 2 bases clipped from V and 3 bases from J, the junction kept 5 bases outside the gene matches. The CDR3 spells CASSLTLAGSYEQYF. The CDR3 nucleotides read TGTGCCAGCAGTTTAACCCTAGCGGGGAGCTACGAGCAGTACTTC.

This clone has just one count. This chain connects TRBV5-6 to TRBJ1-4, with 7 nucleotides matching TRBD1. The CDR3 spans 14 residues. Germline V gene sequence: CDR1 SGHDT, CDR2 YYEEEE. J was trimmed by 8 bases and V by 0 bases; bases with no gene match: 4. The CDR3 spells CASSLEGAREKLFF. In DNA form, the CDR3 reads TGTGCCAGCAGCTTGGAGGGGGCGAGAGAAAAACTGTTTTTT.

This clone has only one observation. The V and J genes are TRBV27 and TRBJ2-7; 9 bases match TRBD1. The germline V gene encodes CDR1 MNHEY and CDR2 SMNVEV (reference sequence). V shed 4 bases, J shed 3 bases, and the junction held 1 base outside the gene matches. This CDR3 spans 13 amino acids. The chain's CDR3 is CASSSTGGYEQYF. The CDR3 bases are TGTGCCAGCAGTTCGACAGGGGGCTACGAGCAGTACTTC.

The CDR3 bases are TGTGCCAGCAGCTTAGAGGGGGGAACTTTCTACGAGCAGTACTTC. It specifies CASSLEGGTFYEQYF. V is TRBV11-2 and J is TRBJ2-7, with D possibly being TRBD2 (6 bases). Germline CDR1 is SGHAT and CDR2 is FQNNGV. This CDR3 is 15 amino acids long. Trimming left V 0 bases short and J 3 bases short, with 12 bases between.

V usage is TRBV7-8 and J usage is TRBJ1-1; TRBD1 aligns across 7 bases. In germline, CDR1 is SGHVS, CDR2 FQNEAQ. With V trimmed by 3 bases and J by 1 base, 5 bases remained unmatched. The CDR3 contains 15 residues. The CDR3 region has the DNA TGTGCCAGCAGCTTCGGTTCAGGGGGGAACACTGAAGCTTTCTTT. The encoded protein is CASSFGSGGNTEAFF.

The chain uses TRBV25-1 and TRBJ1-2; 7 bases agree with TRBD1. CDR3 size: 15 residues. Germline loops: CDR1 MGHDK, CDR2 SYGVNS. J gave up 5 bases and V 5 bases, and 11 bases lay outside the gene matches. The CDR3 reads CASSTAGGLGYGYTF. The CDR3 DNA reads TGTGCCAGCAGTACCGCAGGGGGGTTGGGGTATGGCTACACCTTC.

This clone appeared once. The rearrangement joins TRBV6-1 to TRBJ2-3; D perhaps matches TRBD2 (6 bases). Deletions cut 2 bases from V and 2 bases from J, with 11 bases between. CDR1 and CDR2 from the germline V gene are MNHNS and SASEGT. The CDR3 loop spans 15 amino acids. As DNA, the CDR3 is TGTGCCAGCAGTGAAACCAGGGACTTCACAGATACGCAGTATTTT. It yields the protein CASSETRDFTDTQYF.

The V call is TRBV11-3, the J call TRBJ1-1; 7 positions match TRBD1. V shed 5 bases, J shed 7 bases, and the junction held 7 bases outside the gene matches. The CDR3 consists of 13 residues. Looked up from germline, CDR1 is SGHNT and CDR2 is YENEEA. The CDR3 DNA sequence: TGTGCCAGCAGCACCCGGGACAGCCTTGAAGCTTTCTTT. This gives the protein CASSTRDSLEAFF. Using reference TRBV11-3 and TRBJ1-1 for the parts outside the CDR3, the full variable domain is EAGVVQSPRYKIIEKKQPVAFWCNPISGHNTLYWYLQNLGQGPELLIRYENEEAVDDSQLPKDRFSAERLKGVDSTLKIQPAELGDSAVYLCASSTRDSLEAFFGQGTRLTVV.

The chain has TRBV19 and TRBJ2-1; TRBD2 matches at 15 bases. Unmatched junction bases numbered 4, after V lost 9 bases and J lost 4 bases. The CDR3 sequence is 15 residues long. The germline CDR1 and CDR2 sequences are LNHDA and SQIVND (reference sequence). The CDR3: CASVGLAGGYNEQFF. The CDR3 coding sequence is TGTGCCAGCGTGGGACTAGCGGGGGGTTACAATGAGCAGTTCTTC.

V is TRBV12-5 and J is TRBJ2-7; 10 bases map to TRBD1. V shed 4 bases and J 4 bases; nucleotides not matched to a gene: 10. Germline V gene data show CDR1 as LGHNT and CDR2 as FRNRAP. The CDR3 runs 16 residues. CDR3 sequence (DNA): TGTGCTAGTGGTTCCCCCCGACAGGGGGCTCTATACGAGCAGTACTTC. Residues: CASGSPRQGALYEQYF.

Ten or more counts support this clone. This chain links TRBV10-1 with TRBJ1-5, with TRBD1 as a possible D gene (6 bases). The CDR3 covers 13 residues. Per germline, CDR1 WNHNN and CDR2 SYGVQD (reference sequence). Trimming shortened V by 4 bases and J by 4 bases, and 8 bases separated the two germline ends. The CDR3 coding sequence is TGCGCCAGCAGTGGACAGGCAAATCAGCCCCAGCATTTT. Translated, it gives CASSGQANQPQHF.

The V and J genes are TRBV6-5 and TRBJ1-6; D call uncertain. Germline V gives CDR1 MNHEY, CDR2 SVGAGI. CDR3 length: 14 residues. Trimming pared 0 bases from V and 7 bases from J, leaving 7 bases between. In nucleotides, the CDR3 is TGTGCCAGCAGTTACTCAAATGAGAATTCACCCCTCCACTTT. It translates to CASSYSNENSPLHF.

The J gene is TRBJ1-2, the V gene TRBV2; D is possibly TRBD1 (5 bases). CDR3 size: 16 residues. Germline V gene sequence: CDR1 SNHLY, CDR2 FYNNEI. V was clipped by 3 bases and J by 4 bases, with 18 bases between them. For the CDR3, the DNA is TGTGCCAGCAGTGATTACTCCGGGACTTCTCGCTATGGCTACACCTTC. It is translated as CASSDYSGTSRYGYTF.

In DNA, the CDR3 is TGTGCCAGCAGCCCGGTGGGAGAGAATTCACCCCTCCACTTT. The encoded protein is CASSPVGENSPLHF. J is TRBJ1-6 and V is TRBV6-1; D is undetermined. In germline, CDR1 is MNHNS, CDR2 SASEGT. Trimming cost V 6 bases and J 7 bases, with 13 bases left between them. The CDR3 is 14 amino acids.

The chain has TRBV21-1 and TRBJ1-2. TRBV21-1 is a pseudogene segment. This CDR3 contains 14 residues. CDR3 DNA sequence: TGTGCCAGCAGCCTCGGTTGGGGGGACTATGGCTACACCTTC. Encoded protein: CASSLGWGDYGYTF.

CDR3 sequence reads: CASRAGNSYEQYF. The CDR3 DNA reads as TGTGCCAGCAGGGCAGGGAACTCCTACGAGCAGTACTTC. The J gene is TRBJ2-7, the V gene TRBV6-1; perhaps TRBD1 as D (5 bases). The CDR3 runs 13 residues. In germline, CDR1 is MNHNS, CDR2 SASEGT. Between the trimmed V and J ends, which lost 6 bases and 0 bases, there was a span of 9 bases.

The CDR3 reads CASSLDWREWTEAFF. The DNA for the CDR3 is TGTGCCAGCAGCTTGGACTGGAGGGAATGGACTGAAGCTTTCTTT. The chain carries TRBV7-9 and TRBJ1-1; D is uncertain. The CDR3 is 15 residues long. With 3 bases removed from V and 5 bases from J, the gap between germline ends came to 16 bases. Germline V gene lookup returns CDR1 SEHNR and CDR2 FQNEAQ (reference sequence).

This chain uses TRBV11-3 with TRBJ1-6; 7 nucleotides agree with TRBD1. J gave up 8 bases and V 5 bases, and 9 bases lay outside the gene matches. This CDR3 comprises 15 residues. Looked up from germline, CDR1 is SGHNT and CDR2 is YENEEA. The CDR3 DNA reads as TGTGCCAGCAGCGCGACAGGGTATGGGGATTCACCCCTCCACTTT. This codes for CASSATGYGDSPLHF.

CDR3 DNA sequence: TGTGCCAGCACAACCTCCGGTTCGGGGCAGTACTTC. Its protein product is CASTTSGSGQYF. The rearrangement uses TRBV2 and TRBJ2-7; no firm D call. Germline CDR1 and CDR2: SNHLY and FYNNEI. The CDR3 spans 12 residues. The ends were cut back, 7 bases at V and 9 bases at J, with 16 bases in the middle.

CDR3 bases: TGTGCCAGCAGCTCAACTAGCGGGGGCCAAGAGACCCAGTACTTC. This sequence encodes CASSSTSGGQETQYF. This rearrangement joins TRBV11-2 to TRBJ2-5; 11 bases align to TRBD2. CDR1 and CDR2 from the germline V gene are SGHAT and FQNNGV. The CDR3 has 15 residues. Trimming removed 4 bases from V and 1 base from J; junction bases left unmatched: 2.

V and J are TRBV4-3 and TRBJ1-1; D gene ambiguous. Germline values: CDR1 LGHNA, CDR2 YSLEER. The CDR3 consists of 21 residues. V dropped 1 base and J dropped 5 bases, with 32 bases sitting between them. DNA of the CDR3: TGCGCCAGCAGCCAAGTAAGATTTATTTGGTGGAGGACGACGGCCACAACTGAAGCTTTCTTT. Translation gives CASSQVRFIWWRTTATTEAFF.

The chain employs TRBV27 and TRBJ2-3, with 7 bases lining up with TRBD2. The CDR3 sequence is 15 residues long. The ends lost 9 bases at V and 2 bases at J; junction bases unmatched: 11. Per germline, CDR1 MNHEY and CDR2 SMNVEV (reference sequence). CDR3 DNA: TGTGCCAGTGGGTGGGCGGGGGAGATCACAGATACGCAGTATTTT. Amino acid sequence: CASGWAGEITDTQYF.